A selection of T cell receptor beta chains follows, all from one sample in a study of control samples from healthy donors and cancer patients. Repertoires were generated with immunoSEQ multiplex PCR, while TCRdb's copy carries only in-frame clones and drops some. The sample includes 35,000 to 40,000 clones, around 88% of them seen just once. Input material: PBMCs. These receptors were obtained from a woman aged 55-75 years with lung cancer. CDR3s include the opening cysteine and the closing phenylalanine or tryptophan. D genes are given only for firm matches. Clone size is not always given. Where it is, it says once, few, many or a class for expanded clones.

J: TRBJ2-6
D: .
V: TRBV5-1
size: .
CDR3: CASSLEGGTGANVLTF
DNA: TGCGCCAGCAGCTTGGAAGGCGGGACTGGGGCCAACGTCCTGACTTTC

J: TRBJ1-2
D: TRBD1
V: TRBV19
size: .
CDR3: CASSIGPGQTRYGYTF
DNA: TGTGCCAGTAGTATAGGTCCGGGACAGACCCGCTATGGCTACACCTTC

J: TRBJ1-3
D: .
V: TRBV7-9
size: .
CDR3: CASSPMGGPGNTIYF
DNA: TGTGCCAGCAGCCCGATGGGGGGCCCGGGAAACACCATATATTTT

J: TRBJ1-1
D: .
V: TRBV29-1
size: .
CDR3: CSVENRATVGEAFF
DNA: TGCAGCGTTGAAAATAGGGCGACAGTGGGTGAAGCTTTCTTT

J: TRBJ1-5
D: .
V: TRBV5-1
size: .
CDR3: CASSSDPHQPQHF
DNA: TGCGCCAGCAGCTCGGACCCCCATCAGCCCCAGCATTTT

J: TRBJ2-7
D: .
V: TRBV5-6
size: .
CDR3: CASSLVPRAEQYF
DNA: TGTGCCAGCAGCTTGGTGCCGAGGGCGGAGCAGTACTTC

J: TRBJ1-1
D: TRBD1
V: TRBV3-1/TRBV3-2
size: few
CDR3: CASSQRFGTAEAFF
DNA: TGTGCCAGCAGCCAAAGGTTTGGGACAGCTGAAGCTTTCTTT

J: TRBJ1-2
D: TRBD1
V: TRBV6-5
size: few
CDR3: CASRQGGANYGYTF
DNA: TGTGCCAGCAGACAGGGGGGAGCTAACTATGGCTACACCTTC

J: TRBJ2-2
D: .
V: TRBV6-4
size: .
CDR3: CASSEGLNTGELFF
DNA: TGTGCCAGCAGTGAAGGGCTTAACACCGGGGAGCTGTTTTTT

J: TRBJ1-2
D: .
V: TRBV5-4
size: .
CDR3: CASTLGGGGYGYTF
DNA: TGTGCCAGCACCCTTGGCGGTGGCGGATATGGCTACACCTTC

J: TRBJ2-3
D: .
V: TRBV18
size: .
CDR3: CASSPQGSTDTQYF
DNA: TGTGCCAGCTCACCTCAGGGAAGCACAGATACGCAGTATTTT

J: TRBJ2-7
D: TRBD1
V: TRBV7-9
size: medium-sized
CDR3: CASSSASTGAWGEQYF
DNA: TGTGCCAGCAGCTCCGCGTCGACAGGGGCATGGGGCGAGCAGTACTTC

J: TRBJ1-5
D: .
V: TRBV9
size: .
CDR3: CASSVGGYSNQPQHF
DNA: TGTGCCAGCAGCGTAGGAGGATATAGCAATCAGCCCCAGCATTTT

J: TRBJ2-1
D: TRBD2
V: TRBV4-3
size: few
CDR3: CASSHEGLQAGASYNEQFF
DNA: TGCGCCAGCAGCCATGAAGGGCTCCAAGCGGGAGCTTCCTACAATGAGCAGTTCTTC